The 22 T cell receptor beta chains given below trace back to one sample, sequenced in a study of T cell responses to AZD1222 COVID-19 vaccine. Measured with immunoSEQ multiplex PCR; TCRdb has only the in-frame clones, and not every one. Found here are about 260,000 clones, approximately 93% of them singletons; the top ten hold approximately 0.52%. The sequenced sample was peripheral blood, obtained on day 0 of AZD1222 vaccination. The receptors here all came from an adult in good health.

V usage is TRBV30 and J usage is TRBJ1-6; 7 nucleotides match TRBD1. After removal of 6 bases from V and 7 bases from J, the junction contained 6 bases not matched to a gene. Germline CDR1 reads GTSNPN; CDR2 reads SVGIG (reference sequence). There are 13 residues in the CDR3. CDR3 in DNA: TGTGCCTGTTCTGGGACAGAGAATTCACCCCTCCACTTT. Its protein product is CACSGTENSPLHF.

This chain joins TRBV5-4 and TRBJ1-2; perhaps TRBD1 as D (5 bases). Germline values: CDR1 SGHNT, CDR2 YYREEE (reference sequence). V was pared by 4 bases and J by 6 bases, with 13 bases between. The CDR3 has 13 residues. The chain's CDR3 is CASSGGAEHGYTF. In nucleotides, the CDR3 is TGTGCCAGCAGCGGTGGGGCAGAACATGGCTACACCTTC.

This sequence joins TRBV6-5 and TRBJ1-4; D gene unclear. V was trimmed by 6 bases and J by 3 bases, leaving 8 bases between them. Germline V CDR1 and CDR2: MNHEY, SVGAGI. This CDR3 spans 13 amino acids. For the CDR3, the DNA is TGTGCCAGCAGAGGACTGTCTAATGAAAAACTGTTTTTT. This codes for CASRGLSNEKLFF.

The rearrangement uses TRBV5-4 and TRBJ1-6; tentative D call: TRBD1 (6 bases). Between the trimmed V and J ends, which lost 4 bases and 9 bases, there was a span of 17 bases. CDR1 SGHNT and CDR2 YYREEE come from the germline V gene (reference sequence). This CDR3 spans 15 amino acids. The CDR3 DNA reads TGTGCCAGCAGCCCCGGTGGGGGGCAGAGTTCACCCCTCCACTTT. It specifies CASSPGGGQSSPLHF.

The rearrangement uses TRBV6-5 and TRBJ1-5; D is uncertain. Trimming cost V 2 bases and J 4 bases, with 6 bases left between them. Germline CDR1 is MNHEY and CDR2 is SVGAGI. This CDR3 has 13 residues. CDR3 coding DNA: TGTGCCAGCAGTTACCAATTTAATCAGCCCCAGCATTTT. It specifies CASSYQFNQPQHF.

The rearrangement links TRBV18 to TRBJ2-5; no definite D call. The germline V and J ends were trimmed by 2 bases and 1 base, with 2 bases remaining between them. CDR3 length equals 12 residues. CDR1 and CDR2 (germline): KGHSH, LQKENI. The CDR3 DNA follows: TGTGCCAGCTCACCAGTCCAAGAGACCCAGTACTTC. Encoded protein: CASSPVQETQYF.

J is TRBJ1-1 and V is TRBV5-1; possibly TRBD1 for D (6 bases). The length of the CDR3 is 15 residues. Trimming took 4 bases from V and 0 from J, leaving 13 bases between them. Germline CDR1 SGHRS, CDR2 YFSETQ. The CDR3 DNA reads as TGCGCCAGCAGCACAGCGGACAGCCTGAACACTGAAGCTTTCTTT. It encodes CASSTADSLNTEAFF.

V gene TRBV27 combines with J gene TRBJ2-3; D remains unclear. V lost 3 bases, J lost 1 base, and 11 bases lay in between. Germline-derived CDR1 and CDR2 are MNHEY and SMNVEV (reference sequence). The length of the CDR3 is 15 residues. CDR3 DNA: TGTGCCAGCAGTTTTTACCCCGGCCGCACAGATACGCAGTATTTT. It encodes CASSFYPGRTDTQYF.

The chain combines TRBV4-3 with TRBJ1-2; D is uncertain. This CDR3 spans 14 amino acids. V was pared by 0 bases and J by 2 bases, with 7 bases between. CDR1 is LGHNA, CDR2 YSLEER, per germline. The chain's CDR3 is CASSQEVRNYGYTF. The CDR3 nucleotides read TGCGCCAGCAGCCAAGAGGTCAGGAACTATGGCTACACCTTC.

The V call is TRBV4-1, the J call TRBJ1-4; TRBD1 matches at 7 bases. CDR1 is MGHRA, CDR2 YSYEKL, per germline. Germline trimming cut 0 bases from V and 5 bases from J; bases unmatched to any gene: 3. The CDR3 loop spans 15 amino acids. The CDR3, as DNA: TGCGCCAGCAGCCAAGATGACAGGGTAAATGAAAAACTGTTTTTT. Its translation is CASSQDDRVNEKLFF.

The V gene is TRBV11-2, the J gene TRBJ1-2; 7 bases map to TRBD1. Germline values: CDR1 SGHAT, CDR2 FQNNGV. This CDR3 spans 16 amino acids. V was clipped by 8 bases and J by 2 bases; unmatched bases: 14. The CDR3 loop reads CASSGEDRGQNYGYTF. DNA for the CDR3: TGTGCCAGCTCGGGGGAGGATAGGGGGCAGAACTATGGCTACACCTTC.

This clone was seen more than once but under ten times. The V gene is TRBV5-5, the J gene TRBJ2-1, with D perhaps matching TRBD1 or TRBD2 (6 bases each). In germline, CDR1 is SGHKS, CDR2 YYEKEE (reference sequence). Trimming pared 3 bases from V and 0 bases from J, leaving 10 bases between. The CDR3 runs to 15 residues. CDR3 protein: CASSSEGGSYNEQFF. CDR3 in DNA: TGTGCCAGCAGCTCCGAGGGGGGCTCCTACAATGAGCAGTTCTTC.

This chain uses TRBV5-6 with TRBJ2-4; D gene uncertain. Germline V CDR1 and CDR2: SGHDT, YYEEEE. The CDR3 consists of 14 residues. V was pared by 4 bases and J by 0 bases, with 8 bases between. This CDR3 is CASSLRLAKNIQYF. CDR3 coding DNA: TGTGCCAGCAGCCTTAGGCTAGCCAAAAACATTCAGTACTTC.

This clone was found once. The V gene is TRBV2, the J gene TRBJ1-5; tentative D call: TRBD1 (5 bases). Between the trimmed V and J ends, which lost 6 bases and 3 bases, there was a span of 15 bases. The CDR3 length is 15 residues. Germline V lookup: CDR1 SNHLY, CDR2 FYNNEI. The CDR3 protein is CASRGDWKNNQPQHF. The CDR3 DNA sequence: TGTGCCAGCAGGGGGGACTGGAAGAACAATCAGCCCCAGCATTTT.

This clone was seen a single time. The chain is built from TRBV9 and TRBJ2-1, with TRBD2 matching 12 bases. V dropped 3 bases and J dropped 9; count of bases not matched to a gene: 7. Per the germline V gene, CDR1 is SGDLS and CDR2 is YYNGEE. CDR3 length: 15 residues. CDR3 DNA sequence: TGTGCCAGCAGCGCCCTAGCGGGGGGGCCCGGTGAGCAGTTCTTC. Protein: CASSALAGGPGEQFF.

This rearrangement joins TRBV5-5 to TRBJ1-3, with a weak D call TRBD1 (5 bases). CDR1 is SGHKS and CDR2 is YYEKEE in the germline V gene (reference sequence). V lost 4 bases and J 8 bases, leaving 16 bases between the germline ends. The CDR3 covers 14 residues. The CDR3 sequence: CASSPRDAGDTIYF. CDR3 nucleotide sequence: TGTGCCAGCAGCCCTCGGGATGCGGGGGACACCATATATTTT.

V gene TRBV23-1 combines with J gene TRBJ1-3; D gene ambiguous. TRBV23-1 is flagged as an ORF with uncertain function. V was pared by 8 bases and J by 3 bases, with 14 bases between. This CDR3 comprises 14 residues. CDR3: CASVPRGDGNTIYF. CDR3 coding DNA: TGCGCCAGCGTCCCCCGGGGTGATGGAAACACCATATATTTT.

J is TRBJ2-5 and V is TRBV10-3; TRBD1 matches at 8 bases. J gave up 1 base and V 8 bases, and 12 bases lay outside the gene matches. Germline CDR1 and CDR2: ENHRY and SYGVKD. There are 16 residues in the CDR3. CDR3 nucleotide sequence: TGTGCCATCGGGACAGGCCACCAAGGGGTCCAAGAGACCCAGTACTTC. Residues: CAIGTGHQGVQETQYF.

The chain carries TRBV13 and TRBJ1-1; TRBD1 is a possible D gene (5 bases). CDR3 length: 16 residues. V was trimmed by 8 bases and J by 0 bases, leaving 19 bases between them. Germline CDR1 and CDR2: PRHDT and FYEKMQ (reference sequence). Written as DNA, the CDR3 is TGTGCCAGCCTGCGAACTGAGTGGGGGATGAACACTGAAGCTTTCTTT. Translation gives CASLRTEWGMNTEAFF.

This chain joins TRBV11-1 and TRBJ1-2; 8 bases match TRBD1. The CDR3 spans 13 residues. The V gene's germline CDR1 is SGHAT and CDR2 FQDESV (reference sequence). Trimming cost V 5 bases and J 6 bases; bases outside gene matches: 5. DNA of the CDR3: TGTGCCAGCAGCCGGACAGGGCGGGATGGCTACACCTTC. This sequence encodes CASSRTGRDGYTF.

The CDR3 DNA is TGTGCCAGCGGATTCTTGGCTAGAAACACCATATATTTT. Protein: CASGFLARNTIYF. The chain uses TRBV28 and TRBJ1-3; D uncertain. This CDR3 spans 13 amino acids. The V and J ends lost 8 bases and 5 bases respectively, with 13 bases between them. Germline loops: CDR1 MDHEN, CDR2 SYDVKM.

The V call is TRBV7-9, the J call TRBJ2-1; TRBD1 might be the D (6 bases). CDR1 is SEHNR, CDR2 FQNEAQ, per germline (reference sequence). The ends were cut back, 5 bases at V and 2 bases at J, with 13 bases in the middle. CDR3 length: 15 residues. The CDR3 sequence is CASSQGIVPYNEQFF. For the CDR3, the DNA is TGTGCCAGCAGCCAGGGGATAGTCCCCTACAATGAGCAGTTCTTC.